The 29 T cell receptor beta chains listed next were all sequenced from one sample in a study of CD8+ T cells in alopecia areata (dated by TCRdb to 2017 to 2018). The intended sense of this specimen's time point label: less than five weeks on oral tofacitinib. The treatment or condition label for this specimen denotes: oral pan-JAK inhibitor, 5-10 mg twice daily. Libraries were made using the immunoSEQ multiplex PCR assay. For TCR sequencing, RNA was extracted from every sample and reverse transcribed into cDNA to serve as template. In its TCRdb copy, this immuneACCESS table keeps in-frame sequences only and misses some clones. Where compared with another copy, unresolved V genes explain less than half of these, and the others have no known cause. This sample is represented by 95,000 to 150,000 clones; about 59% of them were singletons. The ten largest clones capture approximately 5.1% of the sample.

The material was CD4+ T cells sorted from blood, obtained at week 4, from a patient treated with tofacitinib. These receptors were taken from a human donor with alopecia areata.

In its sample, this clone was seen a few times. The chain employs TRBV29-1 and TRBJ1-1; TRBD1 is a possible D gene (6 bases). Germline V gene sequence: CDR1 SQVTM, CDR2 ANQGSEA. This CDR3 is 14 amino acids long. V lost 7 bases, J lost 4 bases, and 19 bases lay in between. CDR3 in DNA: TGCAGCGCCCAGGTGGTACAGGGACCCACTGAAGCTTTCTTT. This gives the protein CSAQVVQGPTEAFF.

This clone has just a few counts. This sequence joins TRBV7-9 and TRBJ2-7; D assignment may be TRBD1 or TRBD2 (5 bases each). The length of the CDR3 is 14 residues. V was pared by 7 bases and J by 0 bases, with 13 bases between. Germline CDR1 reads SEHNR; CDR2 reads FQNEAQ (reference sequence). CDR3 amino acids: CASNPGTASYEQYF. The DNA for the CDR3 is TGTGCCAGCAACCCCGGGACGGCCTCCTACGAGCAGTACTTC.

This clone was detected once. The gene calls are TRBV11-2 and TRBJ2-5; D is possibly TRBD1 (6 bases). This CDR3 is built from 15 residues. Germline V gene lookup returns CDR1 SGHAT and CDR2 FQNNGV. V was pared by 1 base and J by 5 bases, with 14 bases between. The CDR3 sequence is CASSLGGTTRETQYF. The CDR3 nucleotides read TGTGCCAGCAGCTTAGGTGGGACAACCCGGGAGACCCAGTACTTC.

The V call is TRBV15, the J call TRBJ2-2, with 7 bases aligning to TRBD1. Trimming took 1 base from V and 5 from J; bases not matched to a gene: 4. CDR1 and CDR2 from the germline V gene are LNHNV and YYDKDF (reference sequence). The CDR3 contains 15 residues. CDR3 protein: CATSRAGRGTGELFF. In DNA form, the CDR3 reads TGTGCCACCAGCAGAGCTGGCAGGGGGACCGGGGAGCTGTTTTTT.

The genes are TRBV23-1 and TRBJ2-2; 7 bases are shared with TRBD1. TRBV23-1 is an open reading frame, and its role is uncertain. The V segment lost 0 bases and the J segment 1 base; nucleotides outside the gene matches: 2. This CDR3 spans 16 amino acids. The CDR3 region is CASSQSRTGNTGELFF. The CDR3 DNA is TGCGCCAGCAGTCAATCCAGGACAGGGAACACCGGGGAGCTGTTTTTT.

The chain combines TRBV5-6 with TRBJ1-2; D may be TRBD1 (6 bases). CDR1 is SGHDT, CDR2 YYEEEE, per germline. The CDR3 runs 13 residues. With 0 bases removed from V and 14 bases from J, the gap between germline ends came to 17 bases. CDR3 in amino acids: CASSLDDGGLGTF. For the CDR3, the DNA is TGTGCCAGCAGCTTGGATGATGGGGGCCTGGGGACCTTC.

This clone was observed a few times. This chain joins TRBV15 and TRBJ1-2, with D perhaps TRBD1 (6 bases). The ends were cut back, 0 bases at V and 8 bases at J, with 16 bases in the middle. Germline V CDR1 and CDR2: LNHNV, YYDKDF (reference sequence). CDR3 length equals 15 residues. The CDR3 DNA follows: TGTGCCACCAGCAGAGATTTAGGCAGGGGCGGCGGCTACACCTTC. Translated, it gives CATSRDLGRGGGYTF. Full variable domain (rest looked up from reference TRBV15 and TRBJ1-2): DAMVIQNPRYQVTQFGKPVTLSCSQTLNHNVMYWYQQKSSQAPKLLFHYYDKDFNNEADTPDNFQSRRPNTSFCFLDIRSPGLGDTAMYLCATSRDLGRGGGYTFGSGTRLTVV.

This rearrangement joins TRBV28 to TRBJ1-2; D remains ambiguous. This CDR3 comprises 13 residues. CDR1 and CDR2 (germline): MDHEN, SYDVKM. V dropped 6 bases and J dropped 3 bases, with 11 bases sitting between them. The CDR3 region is CASSPGVYYGYTF. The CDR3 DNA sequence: TGTGCCAGCAGCCCAGGCGTGTACTATGGCTACACCTTC.

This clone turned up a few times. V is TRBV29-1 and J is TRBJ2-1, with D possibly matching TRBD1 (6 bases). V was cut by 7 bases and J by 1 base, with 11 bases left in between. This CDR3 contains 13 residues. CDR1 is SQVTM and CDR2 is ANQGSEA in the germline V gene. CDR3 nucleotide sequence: TGCAGCGCCAGGACAGAGTCCTACAATGAGCAGTTCTTC. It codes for CSARTESYNEQFF.

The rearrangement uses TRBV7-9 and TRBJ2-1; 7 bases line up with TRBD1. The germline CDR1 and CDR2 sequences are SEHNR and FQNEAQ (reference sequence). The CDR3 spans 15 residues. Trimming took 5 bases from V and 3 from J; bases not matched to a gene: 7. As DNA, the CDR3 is TGTGCCAGCAGCCCCCAGGGGGTAGGCTACAATGAGCAGTTCTTC. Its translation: CASSPQGVGYNEQFF.

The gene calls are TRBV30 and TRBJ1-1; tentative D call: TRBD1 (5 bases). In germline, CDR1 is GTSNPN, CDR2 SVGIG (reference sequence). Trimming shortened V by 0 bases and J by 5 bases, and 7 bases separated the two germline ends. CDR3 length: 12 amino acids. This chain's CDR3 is CAWSVRQTEAFF. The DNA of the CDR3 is TGTGCCTGGAGTGTACGACAGACTGAAGCTTTCTTT.

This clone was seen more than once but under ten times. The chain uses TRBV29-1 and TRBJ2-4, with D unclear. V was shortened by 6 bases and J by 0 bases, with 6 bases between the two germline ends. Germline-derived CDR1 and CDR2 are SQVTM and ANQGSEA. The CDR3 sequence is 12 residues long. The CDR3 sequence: CSVALAKNIQYF. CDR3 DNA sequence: TGCAGCGTGGCGTTAGCCAAAAACATTCAGTACTTC.

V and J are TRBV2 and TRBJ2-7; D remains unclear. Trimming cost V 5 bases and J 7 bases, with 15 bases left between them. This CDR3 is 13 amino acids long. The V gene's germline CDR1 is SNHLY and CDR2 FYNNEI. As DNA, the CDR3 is TGTGCCAGCAGTTCCTTACCCCGATCGGAGCAGTACTTC. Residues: CASSSLPRSEQYF.

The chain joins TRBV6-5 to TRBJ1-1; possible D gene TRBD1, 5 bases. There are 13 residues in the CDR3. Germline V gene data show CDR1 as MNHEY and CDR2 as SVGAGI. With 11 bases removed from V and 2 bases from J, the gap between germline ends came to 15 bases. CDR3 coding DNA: TGTGCCTCTTACCAGGGTATCAACACTGAAGCTTTCTTT. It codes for CASYQGINTEAFF.

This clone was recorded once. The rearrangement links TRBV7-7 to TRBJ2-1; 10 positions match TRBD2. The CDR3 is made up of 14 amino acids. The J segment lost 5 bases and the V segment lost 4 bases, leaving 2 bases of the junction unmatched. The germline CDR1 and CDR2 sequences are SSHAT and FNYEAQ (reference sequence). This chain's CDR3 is CASSSGTSDNEQFF. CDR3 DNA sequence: TGTGCCAGCAGCTCGGGGACTAGCGACAATGAGCAGTTCTTC. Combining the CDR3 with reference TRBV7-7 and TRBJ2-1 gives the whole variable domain GAGVSQSPRYKVTKRGQDVTLRCDPISSHATLYWYQQALGQGPEFLTYFNYEAQPDKSGLPSDRFSAERPEGSISTLTIQRTEQRDSAMYRCASSSGTSDNEQFFGPGTRLTVL.

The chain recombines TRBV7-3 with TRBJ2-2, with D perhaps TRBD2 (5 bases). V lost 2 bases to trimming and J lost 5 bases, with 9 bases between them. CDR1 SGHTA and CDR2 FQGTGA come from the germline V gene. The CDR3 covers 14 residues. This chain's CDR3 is CASSLLRETGELFF. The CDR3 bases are TGTGCCAGCAGCTTATTACGGGAAACCGGGGAGCTGTTTTTT. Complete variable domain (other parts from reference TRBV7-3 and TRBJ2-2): GAGVSQTPSNKVTEKGKYVELRCDPISGHTALYWYRQSLGQGPEFLIYFQGTGAADDSGLPNDRFFAVRPEGSVSTLKIQRTERGDSAVYLCASSLLRETGELFFGEGSRLTVL.

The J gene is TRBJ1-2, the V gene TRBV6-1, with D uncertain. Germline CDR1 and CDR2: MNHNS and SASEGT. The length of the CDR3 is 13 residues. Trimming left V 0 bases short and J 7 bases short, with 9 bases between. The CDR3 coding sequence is TGTGCCAGCAGTGAAGCGCCGGGTGGTGGCTACACCTTC. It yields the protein CASSEAPGGGYTF.

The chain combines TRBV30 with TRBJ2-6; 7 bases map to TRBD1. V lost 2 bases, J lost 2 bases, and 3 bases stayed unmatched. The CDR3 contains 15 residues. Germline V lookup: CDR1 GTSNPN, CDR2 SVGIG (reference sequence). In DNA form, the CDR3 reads TGTGCCTGGAGTTACAGGGGTCCTGGGGCCAACGTCCTGACTTTC. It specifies CAWSYRGPGANVLTF.

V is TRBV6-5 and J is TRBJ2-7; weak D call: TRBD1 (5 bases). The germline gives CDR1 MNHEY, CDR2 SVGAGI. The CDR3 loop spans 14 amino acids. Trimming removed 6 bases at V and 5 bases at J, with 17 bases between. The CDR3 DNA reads TGTGCCAGCAGCCGCCCTGGGGCGCGAGACGAGCAGTACTTC. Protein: CASSRPGARDEQYF.

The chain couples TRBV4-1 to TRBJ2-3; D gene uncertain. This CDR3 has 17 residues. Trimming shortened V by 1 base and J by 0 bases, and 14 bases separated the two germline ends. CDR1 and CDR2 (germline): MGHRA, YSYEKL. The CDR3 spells CASSQVFLVASTDTQYF. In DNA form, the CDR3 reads TGCGCCAGCAGCCAAGTCTTCTTAGTCGCGAGCACAGATACGCAGTATTTT.

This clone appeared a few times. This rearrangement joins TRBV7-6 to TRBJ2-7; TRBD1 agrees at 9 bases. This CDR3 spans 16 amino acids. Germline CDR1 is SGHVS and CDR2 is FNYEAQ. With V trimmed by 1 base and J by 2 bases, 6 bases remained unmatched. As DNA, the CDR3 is TGTGCCAGCAGCTTAGGGACCGGGACAGGGCCCTACGAGCAGTACTTC. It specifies CASSLGTGTGPYEQYF.

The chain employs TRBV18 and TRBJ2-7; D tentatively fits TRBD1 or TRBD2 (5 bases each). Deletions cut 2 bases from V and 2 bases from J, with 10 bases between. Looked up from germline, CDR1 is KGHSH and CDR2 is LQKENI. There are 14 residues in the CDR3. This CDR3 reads CASSPSLGAYEQYF. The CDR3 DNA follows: TGTGCCAGCTCACCATCGCTGGGGGCCTACGAGCAGTACTTC.

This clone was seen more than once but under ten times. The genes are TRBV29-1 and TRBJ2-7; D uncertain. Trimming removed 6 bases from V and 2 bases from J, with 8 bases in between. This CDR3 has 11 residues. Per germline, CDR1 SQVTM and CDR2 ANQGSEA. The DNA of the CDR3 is TGCAGCGTGAAAACCGCCTACGAGCAGTACTTC. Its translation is CSVKTAYEQYF.

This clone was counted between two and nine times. In DNA, the CDR3 is TGCAGCGCATCGGACAGGTACACTGAAGCTTTCTTT. This sequence encodes CSASDRYTEAFF. The chain combines TRBV29-1 with TRBJ1-1, with 7 bases that match TRBD1. V was clipped by 7 bases and J by 3 bases; unmatched bases: 5. This CDR3 contains 12 residues. Germline values: CDR1 SQVTM, CDR2 ANQGSEA.

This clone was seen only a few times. CDR3 residues: CAWERGAGTEAFF. The CDR3 coding sequence is TGTGCCTGGGAGAGGGGGGCTGGCACTGAAGCTTTCTTT. The rearrangement uses TRBV30 and TRBJ1-1; D may be TRBD1 (6 bases). This CDR3 is 13 amino acids long. Trimming cost V 5 bases and J 4 bases, with 14 bases left between them. CDR1 is GTSNPN, CDR2 SVGIG, per germline (reference sequence).

CDR3 loop: CAWSESWNYGYTF. In DNA, the CDR3 is TGTGCCTGGAGTGAGTCGTGGAACTATGGCTACACCTTC. The chain couples TRBV30 to TRBJ1-2; D is uncertain. Germline V lookup: CDR1 GTSNPN, CDR2 SVGIG (reference sequence). This CDR3 comprises 13 residues. V lost 1 base and J 2 bases, leaving 8 bases between the germline ends.

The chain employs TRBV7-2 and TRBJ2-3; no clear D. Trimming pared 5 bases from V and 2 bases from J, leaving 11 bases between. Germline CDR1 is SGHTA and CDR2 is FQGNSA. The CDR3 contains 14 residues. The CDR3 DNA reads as TGTGCCAGCAGCCCGGTGAGCCTCACAGATACGCAGTATTTT. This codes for CASSPVSLTDTQYF.

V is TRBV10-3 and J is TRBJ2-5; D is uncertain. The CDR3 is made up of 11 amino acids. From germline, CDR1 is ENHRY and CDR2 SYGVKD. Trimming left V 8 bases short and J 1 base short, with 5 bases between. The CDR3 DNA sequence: TGTGCCATCGGAATCCAAGAGACCCAGTACTTC. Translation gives CAIGIQETQYF.

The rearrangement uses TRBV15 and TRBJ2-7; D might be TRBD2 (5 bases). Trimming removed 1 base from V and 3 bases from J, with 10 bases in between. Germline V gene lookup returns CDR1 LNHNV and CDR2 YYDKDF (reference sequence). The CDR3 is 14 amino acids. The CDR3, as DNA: TGTGCCACCAGCAGAGGGGAGCGGTTCTACGAGCAGTACTTC. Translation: CATSRGERFYEQYF.